This T cell receptor (beta chain) emerged from a study of spatial heterogeneity in lung cancer. The CDR3 is made up of 14 amino acids. Between the trimmed V and J ends, which lost 2 bases and 7 bases, there was a span of 15 bases. Germline assignment: CDR1 KGHSH and CDR2 LQKENI. The sample holds a few counts of this clonotype. As for time point: blood at routine non-recurrence follow-up after resection. The study sequenced unsorted whole RNA from tumor, nontumor lung or frozen PBMC. TCRdb used MiXCR to reprocess the 5' RACE reads, holding one entry per CDR3 protein. The table records around 120,000 distinct CDR3 sequences, more than 9% of them present only once.

The chain links TRBV18 to TRBJ2-7; perhaps TRBD1 as D (5 bases). Specimen: PBMCs, collected at follow-up. This clonotype was obtained from a male donor with early-stage non-small cell lung cancer. The CDR3 DNA sequence: TGTGCCAGCTCACCAGACAGCCAGTCAAGTGAGCAGTACTTC. Its translation is CASSPDSQSSEQYF.